What follows is one T cell receptor beta chain and its context. The antigen is unknown. The data are from a study of T cell repertoires in cytomegalovirus infection. Turning to the study itself: Public TCR beta signatures indicated both CMV infection and matching HLA type. Regarding the study as a whole: The ex vivo response was dominated by HLA-C-restricted CMV-specific TCR beta clonotypes. Frequencies of public TCR beta families were cumulated, and this identified carriers of CMV plus the relevant HLA.

TCRdb independently ran MiXCR on the reads; one entry per CDR3 protein. Here the sample spans 200,000 or so distinct CDR3 sequences, about 30% being singletons. This CDR3 comprises 17 residues. Germline CDR1 is SGHNT and CDR2 is YENEEA. V was shortened by 0 bases and J by 1 base, with 13 bases between the two germline ends. What was sequenced was PBMCs. The V gene is TRBV11-3, the J gene TRBJ2-1; D is undetermined. The sequence was obtained from a human donor in good health (CMV status not recorded). Some clones in this sample may be carry-over from other donors' samples. The CDR3 protein is CASSLESGWASYNEQFF. DNA for the CDR3: TGTGCCAGCAGCTTAGAGTCTGGGTGGGCGTCCTACAATGAGCAGTTCTTC.